These 32 T cell receptor beta chains came from one sample sequenced in a study of blood T cell repertoires in COVID-19. The table came from immunoSEQ multiplex PCR; TCRdb's copy has only in-frame clones and leaves some out. The sample consists of 140,000 or so clones, 81% of them appearing once. The sequenced material came from peripheral blood. Receptors originate from a human donor in a cohort sampled during active COVID-19.

This sequence joins TRBV3-1 (or the pseudogene TRBV3-2) and TRBJ2-3; the D gene is possibly TRBD2 (6 bases). Germline CDR1 LGHDT, CDR2 YNNKEL (reference sequence). CDR3 length: 16 residues. Trimming cost V 4 bases and J 4 bases, with 18 bases left between them. The CDR3 here is CASSPTSGDFPDTQYF. DNA for the CDR3: TGTGCCAGCAGCCCCACTTCGGGAGACTTCCCAGATACGCAGTATTTT.

The V call is TRBV7-2, the J call TRBJ1-2; TRBD1 aligns across 9 bases. The germline V gene encodes CDR1 SGHTA and CDR2 FQGNSA. The V gene end was trimmed by 1 base and the J gene end by 4 bases; junction bases not matched to a gene: 13. This CDR3 contains 18 residues. The CDR3 DNA is TGTGCCAGCAGCTTAGACCCGGGACAGGGTGTCTCCATCTATGGCTACACCTTC. The encoded protein is CASSLDPGQGVSIYGYTF.

The J gene is TRBJ2-1, the V gene TRBV9, with a tentative D call TRBD2 (5 bases). V dropped 0 bases and J dropped 0 bases, with 10 bases sitting between them. The germline gives CDR1 SGDLS, CDR2 YYNGEE. This CDR3 has 16 residues. CDR3 sequence: CASSVGPAVSYNEQFF. For the CDR3, the DNA is TGTGCCAGCAGCGTAGGTCCAGCGGTCTCCTACAATGAGCAGTTCTTC.

This chain links TRBV29-1 with TRBJ2-7; D might be TRBD1 (5 bases). From germline, CDR1 is SQVTM and CDR2 ANQGSEA. This CDR3 contains 15 residues. V was trimmed by 1 base and J by 5 bases, leaving 18 bases between them. The CDR3 coding sequence is TGCAGCGTTGAAGTTTTTGGACACTCTCGACACGAGCAGTACTTC. Protein sequence: CSVEVFGHSRHEQYF.

This sequence joins TRBV23-1 and TRBJ1-2; TRBD1 matches 8 bases. Being an ORF, TRBV23-1 has a function that is uncertain. The length of the CDR3 is 15 residues. The J segment lost 5 bases and the V segment lost 3 bases, leaving 8 bases of the junction unmatched. The CDR3 DNA reads TGCGCCAGCAGTCATCGCGGACAGGGAGGGTATGGCTACACCTTC. It codes for CASSHRGQGGYGYTF.

The genes are TRBV3-1 (or the pseudogene TRBV3-2) and TRBJ2-1; a possible D gene is TRBD2 (6 bases). Germline loops: CDR1 LGHDT, CDR2 YNNKEL (reference sequence). Trimming pared 0 bases from V and 3 bases from J, leaving 18 bases between. The CDR3 extends over 18 amino acids. The CDR3 is CASSQERAGSGLYNEQFF. CDR3 in DNA: TGTGCCAGCAGCCAAGAGCGGGCGGGTAGCGGACTCTACAATGAGCAGTTCTTC.

A single count supports this clone. The chain combines TRBV7-3 with TRBJ2-7; TRBD2 is a possible D gene (6 bases). Deletions cut 0 bases from V and 5 bases from J, with 11 bases between. From germline, CDR1 is SGHTA and CDR2 FQGTGA. This CDR3 spans 14 amino acids. The CDR3 DNA is TGTGCCAGCAGCTTAACGGGGGGAGTGGACGAGCAGTACTTC. This translates into CASSLTGGVDEQYF. Drawing the rest from reference TRBV7-3 and TRBJ2-7, the complete variable domain is GAGVSQTPSNKVTEKGKYVELRCDPISGHTALYWYRQSLGQGPEFLIYFQGTGAADDSGLPNDRFFAVRPEGSVSTLKIQRTERGDSAVYLCASSLTGGVDEQYFGPGTRLTVT.

This clone was found once. The chain uses TRBV7-3 and TRBJ2-1, with a tentative D call TRBD1 (5 bases). Germline V gives CDR1 SGHTA, CDR2 FQGTGA. With 5 bases removed from V and 4 bases from J, the gap between germline ends came to 15 bases. This CDR3 region has 15 residues. In DNA, the CDR3 is TGTGCCAGCAGCCCCCATGGGGCAGCTTACAATGAGCAGTTCTTC. Translating it yields CASSPHGAAYNEQFF.

The table lists this clone with a few counts. The chain recombines TRBV3-1 (or the pseudogene TRBV3-2) with TRBJ2-5; TRBD2 matches 7 bases. Germline assignment: CDR1 LGHDT and CDR2 YNNKEL (reference sequence). This CDR3 spans 18 amino acids. Unmatched junction bases numbered 18, after V lost 4 bases and J lost 4 bases. CDR3 sequence (DNA): TGTGCCAGCAGCCCTCACAGACCAGCGGGAAAGGCCCGAGAGACCCAGTACTTC. Its protein product is CASSPHRPAGKARETQYF.

V usage is TRBV28 and J usage is TRBJ2-1; maybe TRBD1 (5 bases). This CDR3 is built from 12 residues. V lost 8 bases to trimming and J lost 3 bases, with 8 bases between them. Germline CDR1 reads MDHEN; CDR2 reads SYDVKM. This CDR3 is CASGHGYNEQFF. As DNA, the CDR3 is TGTGCCAGCGGACACGGCTACAATGAGCAGTTCTTC.

The chain couples TRBV27 to TRBJ2-1; 11 nucleotides align to TRBD1. The CDR3 contains 16 residues. J lost 4 bases, V lost 8 bases, and 10 bases had no gene match. Germline V gene data show CDR1 as MNHEY and CDR2 as SMNVEV (reference sequence). DNA for the CDR3: TGTGCCAGCCGCCAGGGACAGGGGGGAAGGTACAATGAGCAGTTCTTC. Translating gives CASRQGQGGRYNEQFF.

The rearrangement joins TRBV28 to TRBJ2-1, with D possibly matching TRBD1 (6 bases). V was clipped by 3 bases and J by 1 base, with 13 bases between them. Germline CDR1 and CDR2: MDHEN and SYDVKM. The CDR3 runs 16 residues. The CDR3 sequence is CASSFEDSLSYNEQFF. Here the CDR3 DNA reads TGTGCCAGCAGTTTTGAGGACAGCCTTTCCTACAATGAGCAGTTCTTC. Combining the CDR3 with reference TRBV28 and TRBJ2-1 gives the whole variable domain DVKVTQSSRYLVKRTGEKVFLECVQDMDHENMFWYRQDPGLGLRLIYFSYDVKMKEKGDIPEGYSVSREKKERFSLILESASTNQTSMYLCASSFEDSLSYNEQFFGPGTRLTVL.

This chain uses TRBV5-5 with TRBJ1-2; the D gene is possibly TRBD1 (6 bases). Germline values: CDR1 SGHKS, CDR2 YYEKEE (reference sequence). V shed 0 bases and J shed 0 bases, with 6 bases lying between them. The CDR3 has 14 amino acids. As DNA, the CDR3 is TGTGCCAGCAGCTTGGACAGGGCTAACTATGGCTACACCTTC. This gives the protein CASSLDRANYGYTF.

This chain joins TRBV18 and TRBJ1-3; possibly TRBD1 for D (5 bases). The CDR3 sequence is 15 residues long. Trimming pared 1 base from V and 4 bases from J, leaving 11 bases between. Germline V gene data show CDR1 as KGHSH and CDR2 as LQKENI. CDR3 coding DNA: TGTGCCAGCTCACCACTCCCGACAGAGGGAAACACCATATATTTT. Residues: CASSPLPTEGNTIYF.

This clone was detected only once. The genes are TRBV28 and TRBJ2-7, with 11 positions matching TRBD1. The germline V gene encodes CDR1 MDHEN and CDR2 SYDVKM. The junction had 13 bases not matched to a gene; V was cut back by 5 bases and J by 4 bases. This CDR3 is built from 17 residues. The CDR3 sequence is CASSPALGQGAKYEQYF. For the CDR3, the DNA is TGTGCCAGCAGTCCAGCACTAGGACAGGGGGCAAAGTACGAGCAGTACTTC. The full variable domain, its missing parts supplied by reference TRBV28 and TRBJ2-7, is DVKVTQSSRYLVKRTGEKVFLECVQDMDHENMFWYRQDPGLGLRLIYFSYDVKMKEKGDIPEGYSVSREKKERFSLILESASTNQTSMYLCASSPALGQGAKYEQYFGPGTRLTVT.

This sequence joins TRBV7-9 and TRBJ2-7; 9 bases line up with TRBD1. Looked up from germline, CDR1 is SEHNR and CDR2 is FQNEAQ (reference sequence). This CDR3 is built from 16 residues. The V segment lost 4 bases and the J segment 6 bases; nucleotides outside the gene matches: 13. CDR3 loop: CASSSATGTGRLEQYF. DNA for the CDR3: TGTGCCAGCAGCTCTGCCACCGGGACAGGGAGACTCGAGCAGTACTTC.

The V and J genes are TRBV28 and TRBJ1-5, with TRBD1 identical over 9 bases. Per the germline V gene, CDR1 is MDHEN and CDR2 is SYDVKM. The ends lost 6 bases at V and 6 bases at J; junction bases unmatched: 9. This CDR3 spans 15 amino acids. CDR3 sequence (DNA): TGTGCCAGCAGGGCTACAGGGGGCAGGAGTCAGCCCCAGCATTTT. Translation gives CASRATGGRSQPQHF.

The V call is TRBV2, the J call TRBJ2-5; possibly TRBD1 for D (5 bases). Germline V lookup: CDR1 SNHLY, CDR2 FYNNEI. The CDR3 runs 14 residues. The ends were cut back, 4 bases at V and 2 bases at J, with 11 bases in the middle. CDR3 DNA sequence: TGTGCCAGCAGTGTAGAGACAGCACAAGAGACCCAGTACTTC. This encodes CASSVETAQETQYF.

V is TRBV4-1 and J is TRBJ1-1, with D tentatively TRBD1 (5 bases). V dropped 1 base and J dropped 1 base, with 10 bases sitting between them. Germline V gene data show CDR1 as MGHRA and CDR2 as YSYEKL. The CDR3 consists of 15 residues. CDR3 sequence: CASSQAGIGNTEAFF. The CDR3 nucleotides are TGCGCCAGCAGCCAAGCAGGGATTGGGAACACTGAAGCTTTCTTT.

This clone has only a few counts. The rearrangement links TRBV5-6 to TRBJ1-3, with 9 bases aligning to TRBD1. Germline CDR1 and CDR2: SGHDT and YYEEEE. Losses at the gene ends were 4 bases for V and 3 bases for J; bases not matched to a gene: 5. This CDR3 is 15 amino acids long. The CDR3 reads CASSKDRGNGNTIYF. The CDR3 nucleotides are TGTGCCAGCAGCAAGGACAGGGGTAATGGAAACACCATATATTTT.

The rearrangement links TRBV19 to TRBJ2-1; D gene uncertain. CDR1 and CDR2 from the germline V gene are LNHDA and SQIVND (reference sequence). The V end was cut by 3 bases, the J end by 5 bases, with 11 bases between. The CDR3 length is 14 residues. DNA of the CDR3: TGTGCCAGTAGTATGCAACTAACAAACAATGAGCAGTTCTTC. This codes for CASSMQLTNNEQFF.

The V call is TRBV9, the J call TRBJ2-7, with TRBD2 matching over 7 bases. V lost 4 bases, J lost 2 bases, and 9 bases stayed unmatched. In germline, CDR1 is SGDLS, CDR2 YYNGEE. This CDR3 contains 15 residues. The chain's CDR3 is CASSLRGGPTYEQYF. The DNA for the CDR3 is TGTGCCAGCAGCCTCCGCGGGGGACCCACCTACGAGCAGTACTTC.

The gene calls are TRBV14 and TRBJ1-2, with D possibly matching TRBD1 (5 bases). Trimming left V 4 bases short and J 4 bases short, with 13 bases between. The germline CDR1 and CDR2 sequences are SGHDN and FVKESK. This CDR3 region has 14 residues. The CDR3 region is CASSLGQGLYGYTF. Here the CDR3 DNA reads TGTGCCAGCAGCCTTGGTCAGGGCCTCTATGGCTACACCTTC.

This clone was detected once. The rearrangement joins TRBV5-5 to TRBJ1-2; 7 bases fit TRBD1. Looked up from germline, CDR1 is SGHKS and CDR2 is YYEKEE (reference sequence). CDR3 size: 13 residues. Unmatched junction bases numbered 3, after V lost 4 bases and J lost 3 bases. The CDR3 bases are TGTGCCAGCAGCCTCCAGGGGGACTATGGCTACACCTTC. This gives the protein CASSLQGDYGYTF.

The chain uses TRBV11-3 and TRBJ2-1, with TRBD2 matching 12 bases. The germline V gene has CDR1 SGHNT and CDR2 YENEEA. V was clipped by 0 bases and J by 8 bases; unmatched bases: 17. The CDR3 is 20 amino acids. CDR3: CASSLEPRGSSGRAAHEQFF. Here the CDR3 DNA reads TGTGCCAGCAGCTTAGAGCCCCGGGGGTCTAGCGGGAGGGCCGCTCATGAGCAGTTCTTC.

This chain joins TRBV6-2 or TRBV6-3 and TRBJ1-1; 7 bases map to TRBD1. CDR1 MNHEY and CDR2 SVGEGT come from the germline V gene. V trimming: 2 bases; J trimming: 6 bases; junction bases outside the gene matches: 6. This CDR3 is 14 amino acids long. The CDR3 loop is CASSYPTGFPEAFF. The CDR3 bases are TGTGCCAGCAGTTACCCGACAGGGTTCCCTGAAGCTTTCTTT.

The chain employs TRBV14 and TRBJ1-5, with TRBD1 matching 7 bases. Germline values: CDR1 SGHDN, CDR2 FVKESK. The junction had 6 bases not matched to a gene; V was cut back by 3 bases and J by 4 bases. The CDR3 length is 15 residues. CDR3 sequence: CASSHQGQQNQPQHF. The CDR3 region has the DNA TGTGCCAGCAGCCACCAGGGACAGCAGAATCAGCCCCAGCATTTT.

The CDR3 nucleotides are TGTGCCAGCAGCTTCGACGACAGGTCGGAAGAGACCCAGTACTTC. Translating it yields CASSFDDRSEETQYF. This chain connects TRBV5-4 to TRBJ2-5; D is perhaps TRBD1 (6 bases). V was shortened by 2 bases and J by 3 bases, with 14 bases between the two germline ends. Germline values: CDR1 SGHNT, CDR2 YYREEE (reference sequence). This CDR3 is 15 amino acids long.

The V and J genes are TRBV6-2 or TRBV6-3 and TRBJ2-7; 8 bases align to TRBD1. The germline CDR1 and CDR2 sequences are MNHEY and SVGEGT. After removal of 2 bases from V and 10 bases from J, the junction contained 7 bases not matched to a gene. This CDR3 has 13 amino acids. CDR3 sequence: CASSYPLQGVQYF. The CDR3 DNA sequence: TGTGCCAGCAGTTACCCCCTACAGGGGGTACAGTACTTC.

The rearrangement links TRBV29-1 to TRBJ1-1; 7 nucleotides line up with TRBD1. Unmatched junction bases numbered 8, after V lost 6 bases and J lost 1 base. This CDR3 spans 14 amino acids. CDR1 and CDR2 (germline): SQVTM, ANQGSEA. Here the CDR3 reads CSVADRTPNTEAFF. CDR3 nucleotides: TGCAGCGTGGCGGACAGGACCCCGAACACTGAAGCTTTCTTT.

The V and J genes are TRBV9 and TRBJ2-1, with 9 bases that match TRBD2. Germline values: CDR1 SGDLS, CDR2 YYNGEE. The CDR3 runs 15 residues. V was clipped by 4 bases and J by 4 bases; unmatched bases: 6. The CDR3 region is CASSTTSGLYNEQFF. The CDR3 bases are TGTGCCAGCAGCACAACTAGCGGGTTATACAATGAGCAGTTCTTC. Drawing the rest from reference TRBV9 and TRBJ2-1, the complete variable domain is DSGVTQTPKHLITATGQRVTLRCSPRSGDLSVYWYQQSLDQGLQFLIQYYNGEERAKGNILERFSAQQFPDLHSELNLSSLELGDSALYFCASSTTSGLYNEQFFGPGTRLTVL.

The rearrangement uses TRBV18 and TRBJ1-4, with 8 bases matching TRBD1. Germline CDR1 reads KGHSH; CDR2 reads LQKENI. V shed 0 bases, J shed 8 bases, and the junction held 5 bases outside the gene matches. The CDR3 covers 15 residues. The chain's CDR3 is CASSPPGQEGEKLFF. In DNA form, the CDR3 reads TGTGCCAGCTCACCACCGGGACAGGAGGGGGAAAAACTGTTTTTT. Combining the CDR3 with reference TRBV18 and TRBJ1-4 gives the whole variable domain NAGVMQNPRHLVRRRGQEARLRCSPMKGHSHVYWYRQLPEEGLKFMVYLQKENIIDESGMPKERFSAEFPKEGPSILRIQQVVRGDSAAYFCASSPPGQEGEKLFFGSGTQLSVL.